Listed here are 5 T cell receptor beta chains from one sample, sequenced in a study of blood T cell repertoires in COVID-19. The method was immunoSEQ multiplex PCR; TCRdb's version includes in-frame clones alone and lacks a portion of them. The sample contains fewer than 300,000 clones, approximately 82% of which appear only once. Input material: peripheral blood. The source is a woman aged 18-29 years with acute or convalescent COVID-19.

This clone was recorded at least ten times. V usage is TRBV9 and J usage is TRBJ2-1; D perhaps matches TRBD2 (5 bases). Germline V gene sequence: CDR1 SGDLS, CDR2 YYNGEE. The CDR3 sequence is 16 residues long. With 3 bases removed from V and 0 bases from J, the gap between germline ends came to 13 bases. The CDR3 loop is CASSATRLPSYNEQFF. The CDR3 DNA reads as TGTGCCAGCAGCGCAACCAGACTACCCTCCTACAATGAGCAGTTCTTC.

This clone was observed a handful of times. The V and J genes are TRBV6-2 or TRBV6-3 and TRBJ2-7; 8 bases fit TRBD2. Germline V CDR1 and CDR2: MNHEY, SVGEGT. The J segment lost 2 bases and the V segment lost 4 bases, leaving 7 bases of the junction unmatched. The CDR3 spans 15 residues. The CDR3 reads CASSSRLARAYEQYF. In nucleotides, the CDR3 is TGTGCCAGCAGTTCCCGACTAGCGAGAGCCTACGAGCAGTACTTC.

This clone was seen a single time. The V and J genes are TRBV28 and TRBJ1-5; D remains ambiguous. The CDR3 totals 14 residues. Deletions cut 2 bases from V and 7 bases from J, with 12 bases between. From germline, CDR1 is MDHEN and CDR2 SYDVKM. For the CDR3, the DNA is TGTGCCAGCAGTTTAATGGCAGGCGAACAGCCCCAGCATTTT. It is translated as CASSLMAGEQPQHF.

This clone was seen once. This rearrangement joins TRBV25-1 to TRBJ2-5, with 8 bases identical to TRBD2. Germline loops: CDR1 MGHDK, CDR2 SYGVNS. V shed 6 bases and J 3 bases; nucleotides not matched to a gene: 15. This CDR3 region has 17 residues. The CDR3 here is CASSRVRAGGLKETQYF. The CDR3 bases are TGTGCCAGCAGCCGAGTCAGGGCGGGAGGATTAAAAGAGACCCAGTACTTC.

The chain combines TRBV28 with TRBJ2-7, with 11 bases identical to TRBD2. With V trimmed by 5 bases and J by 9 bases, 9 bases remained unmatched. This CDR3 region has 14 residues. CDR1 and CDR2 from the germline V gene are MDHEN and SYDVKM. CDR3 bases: TGTGCCAGCAGTCCTAGCGGGAGGCAACGGGTGCAGTACTTC. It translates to CASSPSGRQRVQYF.